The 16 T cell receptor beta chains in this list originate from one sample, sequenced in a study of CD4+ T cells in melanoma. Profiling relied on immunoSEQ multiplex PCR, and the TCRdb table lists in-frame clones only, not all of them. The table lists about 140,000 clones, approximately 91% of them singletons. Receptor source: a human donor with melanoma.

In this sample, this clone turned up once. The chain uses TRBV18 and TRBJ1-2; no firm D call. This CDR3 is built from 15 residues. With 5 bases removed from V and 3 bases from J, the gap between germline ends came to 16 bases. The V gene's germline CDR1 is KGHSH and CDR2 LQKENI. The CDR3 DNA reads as TGTGCCAGCTCAGGCTTTGCTGGCACGGACTATGGCTACACCTTC. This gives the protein CASSGFAGTDYGYTF.

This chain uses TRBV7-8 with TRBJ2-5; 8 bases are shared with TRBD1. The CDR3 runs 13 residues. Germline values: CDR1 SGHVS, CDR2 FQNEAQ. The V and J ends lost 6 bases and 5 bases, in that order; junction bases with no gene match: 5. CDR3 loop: CASRRTGSETQYF. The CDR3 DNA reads TGTGCCAGCAGAAGGACAGGGTCGGAGACCCAGTACTTC.

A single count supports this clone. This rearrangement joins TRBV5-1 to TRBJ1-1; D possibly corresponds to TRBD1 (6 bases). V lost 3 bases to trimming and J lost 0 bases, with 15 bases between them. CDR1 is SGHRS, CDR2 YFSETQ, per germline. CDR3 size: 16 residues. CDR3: CASSSSTGRMNTEAFF. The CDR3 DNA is TGCGCCAGCAGCTCCTCGACAGGACGGATGAACACTGAAGCTTTCTTT.

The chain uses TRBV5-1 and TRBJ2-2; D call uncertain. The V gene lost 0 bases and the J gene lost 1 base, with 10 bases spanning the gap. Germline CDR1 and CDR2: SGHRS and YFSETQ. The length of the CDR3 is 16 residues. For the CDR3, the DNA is TGCGCCAGCAGCTTGGCCCTTTGGGGGAACACCGGGGAGCTGTTTTTT. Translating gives CASSLALWGNTGELFF.

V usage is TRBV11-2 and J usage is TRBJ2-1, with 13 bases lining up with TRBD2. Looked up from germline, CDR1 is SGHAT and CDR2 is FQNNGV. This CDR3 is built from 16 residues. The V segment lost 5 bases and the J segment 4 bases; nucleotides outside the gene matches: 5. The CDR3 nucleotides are TGTGCCAGCAGCCCAGGGACTAGCGGGGCGTACAATGAGCAGTTCTTC. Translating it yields CASSPGTSGAYNEQFF.

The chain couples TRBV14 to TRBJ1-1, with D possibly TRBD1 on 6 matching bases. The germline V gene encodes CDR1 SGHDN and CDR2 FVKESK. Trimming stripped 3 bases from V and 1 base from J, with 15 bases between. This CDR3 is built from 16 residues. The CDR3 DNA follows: TGTGCCAGCAGCCAGGTGGGGGCAAAGAGGAACACTGAAGCTTTCTTT. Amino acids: CASSQVGAKRNTEAFF.

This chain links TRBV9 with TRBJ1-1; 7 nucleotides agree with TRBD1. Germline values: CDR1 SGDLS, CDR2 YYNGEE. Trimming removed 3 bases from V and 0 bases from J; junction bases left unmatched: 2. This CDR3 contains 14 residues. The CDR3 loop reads CASSGGTVNTEAFF. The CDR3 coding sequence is TGTGCCAGCAGCGGAGGGACAGTGAACACTGAAGCTTTCTTT.

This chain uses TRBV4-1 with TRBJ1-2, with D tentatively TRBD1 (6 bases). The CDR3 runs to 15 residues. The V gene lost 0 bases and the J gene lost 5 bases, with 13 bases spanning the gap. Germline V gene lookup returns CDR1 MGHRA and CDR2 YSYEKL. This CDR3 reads CASSQEAGALYGYTF. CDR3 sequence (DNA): TGCGCCAGCAGCCAAGAAGCAGGGGCCCTGTATGGCTACACCTTC.

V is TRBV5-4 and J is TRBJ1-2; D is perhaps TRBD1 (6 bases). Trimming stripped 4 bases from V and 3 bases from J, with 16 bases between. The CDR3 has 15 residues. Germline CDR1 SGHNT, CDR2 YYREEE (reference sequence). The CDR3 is CASSGWGQGDYGYTF. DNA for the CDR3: TGTGCCAGCAGCGGGTGGGGGCAAGGTGACTATGGCTACACCTTC.

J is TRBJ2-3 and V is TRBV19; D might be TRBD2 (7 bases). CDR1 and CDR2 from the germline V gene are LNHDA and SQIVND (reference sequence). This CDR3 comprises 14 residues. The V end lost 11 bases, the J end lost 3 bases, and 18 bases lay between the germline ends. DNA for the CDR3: TGTGCCTGCAGGCGGGGGCATGAAACAGATACGCAGTATTTT. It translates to CACRRGHETDTQYF.

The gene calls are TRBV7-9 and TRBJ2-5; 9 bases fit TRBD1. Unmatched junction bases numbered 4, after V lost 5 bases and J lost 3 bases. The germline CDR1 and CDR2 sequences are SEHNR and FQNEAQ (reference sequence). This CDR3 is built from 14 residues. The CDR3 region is CASSLWDREETQYF. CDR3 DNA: TGTGCCAGCAGCCTTTGGGACAGGGAAGAGACCCAGTACTTC.

CDR3 region: CAWRNLYEGGQQFF. CDR3 nucleotide sequence: TGTGCCTGGAGAAACCTTTATGAGGGGGGGCAGCAGTTCTTC. V is TRBV30 and J is TRBJ2-1, with D possibly matching TRBD2 (7 bases). Looked up from germline, CDR1 is GTSNPN and CDR2 is SVGIG (reference sequence). This CDR3 has 14 amino acids. The germline V and J ends were trimmed by 3 bases and 11 bases, with 20 bases remaining between them.

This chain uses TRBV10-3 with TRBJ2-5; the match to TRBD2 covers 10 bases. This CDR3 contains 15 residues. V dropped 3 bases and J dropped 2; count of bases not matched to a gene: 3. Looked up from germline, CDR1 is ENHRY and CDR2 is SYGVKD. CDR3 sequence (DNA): TGTGCCATCAGTGACAGCGGGGGGGGACAAGAGACCCAGTACTTC. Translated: CAISDSGGGQETQYF.

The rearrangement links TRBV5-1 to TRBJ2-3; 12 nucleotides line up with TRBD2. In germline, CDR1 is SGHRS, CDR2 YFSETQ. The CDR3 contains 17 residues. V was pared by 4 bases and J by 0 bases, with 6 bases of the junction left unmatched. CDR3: CASSTGTSGSSTDTQYF. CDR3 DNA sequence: TGCGCCAGCAGCACAGGGACTAGCGGGTCTAGCACAGATACGCAGTATTTT.

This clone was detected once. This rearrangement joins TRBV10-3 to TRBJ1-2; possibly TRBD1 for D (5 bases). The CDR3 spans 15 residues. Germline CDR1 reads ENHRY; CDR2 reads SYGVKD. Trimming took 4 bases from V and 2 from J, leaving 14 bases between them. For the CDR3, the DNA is TGTGCCATCAGTGGGGGGGTCGGGGAGAACTATGGCTACACCTTC. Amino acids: CAISGGVGENYGYTF.

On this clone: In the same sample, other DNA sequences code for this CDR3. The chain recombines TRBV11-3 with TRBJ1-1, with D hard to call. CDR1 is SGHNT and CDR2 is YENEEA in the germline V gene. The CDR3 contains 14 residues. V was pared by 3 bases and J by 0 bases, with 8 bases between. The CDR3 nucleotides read TGTGCCAGCAGCTTGTCTGGACTGAACACTGAAGCTTTCTTT. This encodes CASSLSGLNTEAFF.